This T cell receptor (beta chain) comes out of a study of human T cells and chemical hapten exposure. Across the whole study: Largely, small differences in pooled library volume made per-sample TCR yields vary. Study-level points and caveats: Healthy people's immune response may differ from that of the donors, who had alopecia.

TCRdb recomputed calls from the RACE reads with MiXCR, one row per CDR3 protein. The data contain approximately 350,000 distinct CDR3 sequences, around 7% of them seen just once; the ten biggest clones take up approximately 8%. This clonotype was recorded many times. No antigen is known for it. As for time point: patch test 1, 2 weeks after DPC sensitization. Treatment described: therapeutic diphenylcyclopropenone sensitization with weekly scalp DPC. This clonotype was sampled from a young woman with alopecia areata. Some clones in this sample may be carry-over from other donors' samples. The sequencing here drew on whole blood, taken in connection with sensitization to the hapten diphenylcyclopropenone (DPC).

The CDR3 DNA is TGTGCCAGCAGCCAAGATCATCGGGGGCGCGAGCAGTACTTC. Its protein product is CASSQDHRGREQYF. The chain employs TRBV3-1 and TRBJ2-7; D could derive from TRBD1 or TRBD2 (6 bases each). The germline gives CDR1 LGHDT, CDR2 YNNKEL (reference sequence). The V end lost 0 bases, the J end lost 6 bases, and 12 bases lay between the germline ends. This CDR3 is built from 14 residues.